This T cell receptor (beta chain) was profiled in a study of blood T cells in healthy people across ages. General observations from the study: Compared with aged donors, long-lived donors showed fewer expanded clones, suggesting selection.

The study isolated at least 6.5 million PBMCs from each sample. V was pared by 0 bases and J by 4 bases, with 7 bases between. The length of the CDR3 is 13 residues. Germline V gene lookup returns CDR1 SGHNT and CDR2 YYREEE (reference sequence). A remark on this clonotype: Its target is unknown.

The use of a sample-barcoded 5' primer and a J-beta primer mix characterized a second PCR of roughly 7 to 11 cycles. One entry per CDR3 protein results from TCRdb running MiXCR on the 5' RACE reads. The sample holds hundreds of thousands of distinct CDR3 sequences; about 28% are singletons and the top ten take 15% to 19%. Sequences were obtained from blood. The sequence derives from a woman aged 80 or older in good health. This chain uses TRBV5-4 with TRBJ1-2; D is undetermined. The CDR3 sequence: CASSLAGTYGYTF. The CDR3 DNA follows: TGTGCCAGCAGCTTGGCGGGCACCTATGGCTACACCTTC.